Below are 4 T cell receptor beta chains sequenced from a single sample in a study of cytomegalovirus exposure and HLA in healthy donors (TCRdb year 2017). The method was the immunoSEQ multiplex PCR assay. For the multiplex PCR, a mixture combining 60 forward primers for TCR Vbeta segments and 13 reverse primers for TCR Jbeta segments was used. TCRdb obtained this table from immuneACCESS and retained in-frame rearrangements with V and J assigned. These tables miss some clones; where compared with another copy, unresolved V genes account for less than half of the shortfall, and the remainder is unexplained. For this sample there are approximately 170,000 clones; roughly 70% appear just once. The ten biggest clones cover approximately 1.5% of the sample. Sequenced input: PBMCs. The receptors here all came from a girl aged 10-17 years in good health and CMV-seronegative.

This chain connects TRBV4-1 to TRBJ1-6; no firm D call. V was pared by 0 bases and J by 1 base, with 13 bases between. The V gene's germline CDR1 is MGHRA and CDR2 YSYEKL. CDR3 size: 18 residues. The CDR3 here is CASSQDLGRLSYNSPLHF. The CDR3 DNA is TGCGCCAGCAGCCAAGATCTCGGGAGATTGTCCTATAATTCACCCCTCCACTTT.

The rearrangement links TRBV7-2 to TRBJ1-5, with 7 bases fitting TRBD1. The CDR3 is 13 residues long. V shed 5 bases and J 5 bases; nucleotides not matched to a gene: 3. Per germline, CDR1 SGHTA and CDR2 FQGNSA. The CDR3: CASSLQGYQPQHF. CDR3 DNA sequence: TGTGCCAGCAGCCTACAGGGGTATCAGCCCCAGCATTTT.

This rearrangement joins TRBV9 to TRBJ2-3; 7 positions agree with TRBD1. The V segment lost 4 bases and the J segment 0 bases; nucleotides outside the gene matches: 2. The CDR3 is 14 residues long. The germline V gene has CDR1 SGDLS and CDR2 YYNGEE. The CDR3 DNA is TGTGCCAGCAGCTTGGGACAGAGCACAGATACGCAGTATTTT. Its protein is CASSLGQSTDTQYF.

This clone was seen just once. The chain combines TRBV5-4 with TRBJ2-7, with TRBD1 matching 8 bases. Looked up from germline, CDR1 is SGHNT and CDR2 is YYREEE (reference sequence). The CDR3 is 13 amino acids. V dropped 3 bases and J dropped 3; count of bases not matched to a gene: 2. CDR3 sequence: CASSYDRGYEQYF. For the CDR3, the DNA is TGTGCCAGCAGCTACGACAGGGGCTACGAGCAGTACTTC. The full variable domain, completed using reference TRBV5-4 and TRBJ2-7, is ETGVTQSPTHLIKTRGQQVTLRCSSQSGHNTVSWYQQALGQGPQFIFQYYREEENGRGNFPPRFSGLQFPNYSSELNVNALELDDSALYLCASSYDRGYEQYFGPGTRLTVT.